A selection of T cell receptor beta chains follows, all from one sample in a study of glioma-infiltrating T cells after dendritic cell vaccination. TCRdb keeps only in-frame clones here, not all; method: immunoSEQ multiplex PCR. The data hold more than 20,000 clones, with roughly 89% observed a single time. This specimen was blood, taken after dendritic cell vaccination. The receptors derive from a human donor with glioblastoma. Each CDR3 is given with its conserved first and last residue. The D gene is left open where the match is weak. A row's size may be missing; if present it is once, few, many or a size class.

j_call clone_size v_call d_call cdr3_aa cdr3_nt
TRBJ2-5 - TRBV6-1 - CASSEQIQETQYF TGTGCCAGCAGTGAGCAGATCCAAGAGACCCAGTACTTC
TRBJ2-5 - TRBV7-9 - CASSPGFRGETQYF TGTGCCAGCAGCCCCGGGTTTAGGGGGGAGACCCAGTACTTC
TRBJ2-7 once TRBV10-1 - CASSGTNYEQYF TGCGCCAGCAGTGGGACAAACTACGAGCAGTACTTC
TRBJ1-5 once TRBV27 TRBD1 CASRSGQFDSNQPQHF TGTGCCAGCAGATCGGGACAGTTTGATAGCAATCAGCCCCAGCATTTT
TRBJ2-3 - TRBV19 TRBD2 CASRTAGLAGRRADTQYF TGTGCCAGTAGAACCGCGGGACTAGCGGGGCGAAGGGCAGATACGCAGTATTTT
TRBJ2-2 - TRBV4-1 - CASSQDDRDFGELFF TGCGCCAGCAGCCAAGATGATCGGGATTTCGGGGAGCTGTTTTTT
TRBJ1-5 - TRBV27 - CASSLGPPFQPQHF TGTGCCAGCAGTTTAGGGCCTCCGTTTCAGCCCCAGCATTTT
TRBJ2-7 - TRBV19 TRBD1 CASKPGQGFYEQYF TGTGCCAGTAAACCGGGACAGGGATTCTACGAGCAGTACTTC
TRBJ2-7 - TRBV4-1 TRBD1 CARDQGDRETGGLEQYF TGCGCCAGAGACCAGGGGGACAGGGAAACCGGGGGGCTCGAGCAGTACTTC
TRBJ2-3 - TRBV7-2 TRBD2 CASSPSGGGLPDTQYF TGTGCCAGCAGCCCGTCGGGGGGGGGCCTCCCAGATACGCAGTATTTT
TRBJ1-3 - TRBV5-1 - CASSLDISPGNTIYF TGCGCCAGCAGCTTGGACATCTCCCCTGGAAACACCATATATTTT
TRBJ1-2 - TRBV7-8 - CASSLYVSPPYNYGYTF TGTGCCAGCAGCTTATATGTTAGTCCGCCTTATAACTATGGCTACACCTTC
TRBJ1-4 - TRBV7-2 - CASSPAVRVGEKLFF TGTGCCAGCAGCCCTGCGGTCCGGGTTGGTGAAAAACTGTTTTTT
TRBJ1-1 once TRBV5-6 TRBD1 CASSLEGGWTEAFF TGTGCCAGCAGCTTGGAAGGGGGCTGGACTGAAGCTTTCTTT
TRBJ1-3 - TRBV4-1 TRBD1 CASSQDGTGAPLSGNTIYF TGCGCCAGCAGCCAAGATGGGACAGGGGCCCCACTCTCTGGAAACACCATATATTTT
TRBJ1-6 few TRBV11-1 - CASSEQENSPLHF TGTGCCAGCAGCGAACAGGAGAATTCCCCCCTCCACTTT
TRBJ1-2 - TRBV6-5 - CASRPHTGFPGYTF TGTGCCAGCAGACCCCACACGGGTTTCCCTGGCTACACCTTC
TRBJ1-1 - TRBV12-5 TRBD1 CASGPGTGNTEAFF TGTGCTAGTGGTCCCGGGACAGGGAACACTGAAGCTTTCTTT
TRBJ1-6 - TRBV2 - CASRRSFGGLSSYNSPLHF TGTGCCAGCAGGAGAAGTTTCGGGGGGTTGAGCTCCTATAATTCCCCCCTCCACTTT
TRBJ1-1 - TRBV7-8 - CASSPLGGARSEAFF TGTGCCAGCAGCCCCTTGGGAGGGGCAAGGAGTGAAGCTTTCTTT
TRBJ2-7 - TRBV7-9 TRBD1 CASSLQRGQGALGEQYF TGTGCCAGCAGCTTACAGCGCGGACAGGGGGCGCTGGGCGAGCAGTACTTC
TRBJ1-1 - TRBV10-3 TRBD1 CAISATGRDTEAFF TGTGCCATCAGTGCGACAGGGCGAGACACTGAAGCTTTCTTT
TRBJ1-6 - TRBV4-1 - CASSPTLKQGNSPLHF TGCGCCAGCAGCCCTACCCTTAAACAGGGCAATTCACCCCTCCACTTT
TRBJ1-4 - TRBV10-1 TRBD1 CASSETGWGTGGNEKLFF TGCGCCAGCAGTGAGACGGGGTGGGGGACAGGGGGCAATGAAAAACTGTTTTTT
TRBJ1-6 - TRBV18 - CASSPLPPSSYNSPLHF TGTGCCAGCTCACCGCTTCCTCCGAGCTCCTATAATTCACCCCTCCACTTT
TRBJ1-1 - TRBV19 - CASSPQGTFGEAFF TGTGCCAGTAGTCCTCAAGGGACTTTTGGAGAAGCTTTCTTT
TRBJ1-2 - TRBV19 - CASSIATGPYGYTF TGTGCCAGTAGTATCGCCACAGGGCCCTATGGCTACACCTTC
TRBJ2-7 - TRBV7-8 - CASTGLGGGEQYF TGTGCCAGCACCGGACTAGGAGGGGGAGAGCAGTACTTC
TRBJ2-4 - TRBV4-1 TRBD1 CASSRSGTGTNIQYF TGCGCCAGCAGCCGCTCCGGGACAGGGACAAACATTCAGTACTTC
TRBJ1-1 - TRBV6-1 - CASSLQRYEAFF TGTGCCAGCAGTCTCCAGCGTTATGAAGCTTTCTTT
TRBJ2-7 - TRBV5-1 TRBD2 CASSFGTSGGEQYF TGCGCCAGCAGCTTCGGGACTAGCGGGGGGGAGCAGTACTTC
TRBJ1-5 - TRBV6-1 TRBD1 CASSEGTGGNQPQHF TGTGCCAGCAGTGAAGGGACAGGGGGGAATCAGCCCCAGCATTTT